What follows are 21 T cell receptor beta chains derived from one specimen sequenced in a study of blood T cell repertoires in COVID-19. Here immunoSEQ multiplex PCR was the method, and the copy in TCRdb shows in-frame clones only, minus some. The profile covers approximately 150,000 clones, with roughly nine tenths appearing a single time and around 5% taken by the ten largest. Sequencing was performed on peripheral blood. These TCRs come from a human donor in a cohort sampled during active COVID-19.

As concerns this clone: Other DNA sequences in this specimen translate into the identical CDR3. The rearrangement uses TRBV28 and TRBJ2-7; a weak D match, TRBD1 (5 bases). Germline V gene data show CDR1 as MDHEN and CDR2 as SYDVKM. The CDR3 covers 14 residues. V was cut by 2 bases and J by 3 bases, with 11 bases left in between. CDR3 region: CASSLRQGNYEQYF. In nucleotides, the CDR3 is TGTGCCAGCAGTTTACGGCAGGGTAACTACGAGCAGTACTTC.

The rearrangement uses TRBV5-1 and TRBJ2-1; 9 bases fit TRBD2. The length of the CDR3 is 17 residues. V dropped 0 bases and J dropped 1; count of bases not matched to a gene: 5. CDR1 is SGHRS and CDR2 is YFSETQ in the germline V gene. The CDR3 DNA reads as TGCGCCAGCAGCTTGGTCGCGGGAGGGGGGTCCTACAATGAGCAGTTCTTC. It yields the protein CASSLVAGGGSYNEQFF.

J is TRBJ1-6 and V is TRBV6-1, with D uncertain. The CDR3 sequence is 14 residues long. Germline V gene data show CDR1 as MNHNS and CDR2 as SASEGT. The V end lost 4 bases, the J end lost 10 bases, and 14 bases lay between the germline ends. CDR3: CASSAAFVESPLHF. As DNA, the CDR3 is TGTGCCAGCAGTGCAGCCTTCGTGGAGTCACCCCTCCACTTT.

CDR3 nucleotides: TGTGCCAGCAGTCTCCCCCCGGGACTAGGTGGCCTCGACGAGCAGTACTTC. It encodes CASSLPPGLGGLDEQYF. The chain employs TRBV28 and TRBJ2-7, with 8 bases fitting TRBD2. CDR3 size: 17 residues. In germline, CDR1 is MDHEN, CDR2 SYDVKM. Trimming took 5 bases from V and 5 from J; bases not matched to a gene: 17.

This clone has a single count. This chain uses TRBV27 with TRBJ2-7; 10 positions match TRBD2. The CDR3 length is 14 residues. From germline, CDR1 is MNHEY and CDR2 SMNVEV (reference sequence). The junction had 13 bases not matched to a gene; V was cut back by 10 bases and J by 7 bases. CDR3 DNA sequence: TGTGCCAACGACTCAGGGGGACTAGCGTGTGAGCAGTACTTC. Translation gives CANDSGGLACEQYF.

This chain connects TRBV21-1 to TRBJ1-5; TRBD1 is the table's D call and was not checked against the DNA. TRBV21-1 is listed as a pseudogene. CDR3 size: 20 residues. CDR3 protein: CASSKMARQGDHYSNQPQHF. The CDR3 DNA sequence: TGTGCCAGCAGCAAAATGGCCAGACAGGGGGACCATTATAGCAATCAGCCCCAGCATTTT.

A remark on this clone: This same CDR3 is encoded by further DNA sequences in the sample. This chain uses TRBV5-6 with TRBJ1-1, with D unresolved. The CDR3 contains 13 residues. Germline V gives CDR1 SGHDT, CDR2 YYEEEE. Trimming took 1 base from V and 1 from J, leaving 5 bases between them. CDR3 coding DNA: TGTGCCAGCAGCTTGAGACAGAACACTGAAGCTTTCTTT. This encodes CASSLRQNTEAFF.

The CDR3 DNA follows: TGTGCCAGCAGCTTCAGGGGGCTGAGTCAGCCCCAGCATTTT. The encoded protein is CASSFRGLSQPQHF. The chain combines TRBV28 with TRBJ1-5; 8 nucleotides align to TRBD1. The V gene end was trimmed by 6 bases and the J gene end by 6 bases; junction bases not matched to a gene: 7. Germline CDR1 reads MDHEN; CDR2 reads SYDVKM. This CDR3 comprises 14 residues.

This clone was seen a handful of times. The chain uses TRBV30 and TRBJ1-1; 7 nucleotides match TRBD1. The length of the CDR3 is 13 residues. V shed 1 base, J shed 3 bases, and the junction held 2 bases outside the gene matches. Per the germline V gene, CDR1 is GTSNPN and CDR2 is SVGIG (reference sequence). CDR3 sequence: CAWSGDSYTEAFF. CDR3 sequence (DNA): TGTGCCTGGAGTGGGGACAGCTACACTGAAGCTTTCTTT.

The rearrangement joins TRBV10-3 to TRBJ2-7; D possibly corresponds to TRBD2 (6 bases). Germline V CDR1 and CDR2: ENHRY, SYGVKD. This CDR3 has 16 residues. V was trimmed by 4 bases and J by 2 bases, leaving 18 bases between them. DNA of the CDR3: TGTGCCATCAGTGGTGCCCCTGGGAGGAATACCTACGAGCAGTACTTC. Encoded protein: CAISGAPGRNTYEQYF.

This CDR3 is CASSHNEASGGTGELFF. The CDR3 bases are TGTGCCAGCAGCCATAACGAAGCTAGCGGAGGCACCGGGGAGCTGTTTTTT. The chain links TRBV3-1 (or the pseudogene TRBV3-2) to TRBJ2-2, with 7 bases identical to TRBD2. Losses at the gene ends were 3 bases for V and 4 bases for J; bases not matched to a gene: 11. The germline V gene has CDR1 LGHDT and CDR2 YNNKEL (reference sequence). This CDR3 contains 17 residues.

The chain is built from TRBV5-6 and TRBJ2-7, with D possibly being TRBD1 (6 bases). V lost 0 bases, J lost 4 bases, and 14 bases lay in between. Germline CDR1 and CDR2: SGHDT and YYEEEE. The CDR3 extends over 15 amino acids. DNA of the CDR3: TGTGCCAGCAGCTTGGTTAAGGGGGATAAGTACGAGCAGTACTTC. Amino acid sequence: CASSLVKGDKYEQYF. Based on the CDR3 plus reference TRBV5-6 and TRBJ2-7, the full variable domain is DAGVTQSPTHLIKTRGQQVTLRCSPKSGHDTVSWYQQALGQGPQFIFQYYEEEERQRGNFPDRFSGHQFPNYSSELNVNALLLGDSALYLCASSLVKGDKYEQYFGPGTRLTVT.

The rearrangement links TRBV5-1 to TRBJ2-1; 7 nucleotides align to TRBD2. The germline CDR1 and CDR2 sequences are SGHRS and YFSETQ. The V and J ends lost 2 bases and 4 bases, in that order; junction bases with no gene match: 6. CDR3 length: 15 amino acids. Written as DNA, the CDR3 is TGCGCCAGCAGCTTTCGGGAGGCCACTTACAATGAGCAGTTCTTC. Translating gives CASSFREATYNEQFF.

CDR3 residues: CASSVLSGVTDTQYF. The CDR3 nucleotides are TGTGCCAGCAGCGTTCTAAGCGGGGTCACAGATACGCAGTATTTT. The genes are TRBV9 and TRBJ2-3; 7 bases align to TRBD2. Per germline, CDR1 SGDLS and CDR2 YYNGEE. The CDR3 has 15 amino acids. The junction had 5 bases not matched to a gene; V was cut back by 2 bases and J by 2 bases.

The V call is TRBV2, the J call TRBJ2-3, with 12 positions matching TRBD2. The V gene's germline CDR1 is SNHLY and CDR2 FYNNEI. This CDR3 has 16 amino acids. V gave up 5 bases and J gave up 5 bases; unmatched junction bases: 8. CDR3 amino acids: CASSLTSGSIGDTQYF. The CDR3 DNA reads as TGTGCCAGCAGTTTGACTAGCGGGAGTATTGGAGATACGCAGTATTTT.

This clone was seen once. This chain uses TRBV5-6 with TRBJ2-1; D is undetermined. The CDR3 consists of 15 residues. The V end was cut by 3 bases, the J end by 0 bases, with 10 bases between. Germline-derived CDR1 and CDR2 are SGHDT and YYEEEE. CDR3 sequence: CASSSPVRSYNEQFF. CDR3 DNA sequence: TGTGCCAGCAGCTCCCCCGTCCGCTCCTACAATGAGCAGTTCTTC.

The chain combines TRBV2 with TRBJ2-7, with TRBD2 identical over 13 bases. The CDR3 has 15 residues. V lost 6 bases and J lost 7; bases outside the gene matches: 9. Germline V gene lookup returns CDR1 SNHLY and CDR2 FYNNEI. The CDR3 DNA reads TGTGCCAGCAGCGAACTAGCGGGAGGGCCGGGAGAGCAGTACTTC. Protein sequence: CASSELAGGPGEQYF.

The chain has TRBV6-6 and TRBJ1-2; perhaps TRBD1 as D (5 bases). V was trimmed by 1 base and J by 5 bases, leaving 11 bases between them. Per the germline V gene, CDR1 is MNHNY and CDR2 is SVGAGI (reference sequence). CDR3 length: 14 amino acids. CDR3 nucleotide sequence: TGTGCCAGCAGTTACTTGGGGACTGCTTATGGCTACACCTTC. Translating it yields CASSYLGTAYGYTF.

This clone turned up a few times. V is TRBV6-6 and J is TRBJ2-5; TRBD1 agrees at 9 bases. Germline-derived CDR1 and CDR2 are MNHNY and SVGAGI (reference sequence). Trimming took 6 bases from V and 2 from J; bases not matched to a gene: 10. This CDR3 comprises 16 residues. CDR3 sequence (DNA): TGTGCCAGCAGGACACCGGGACAGGGAGTTCAAGAGACCCAGTACTTC. Translating it yields CASRTPGQGVQETQYF.

The rearrangement links TRBV30 to TRBJ1-2; TRBD1 agrees at 9 bases. Germline V lookup: CDR1 GTSNPN, CDR2 SVGIG (reference sequence). CDR3 size: 16 residues. V lost 4 bases to trimming and J lost 1 base; unmatched junction nucleotides: 10. This chain's CDR3 is CAWTHMGTGINYGYTF. The CDR3 DNA reads TGTGCCTGGACCCACATGGGGACAGGGATTAACTATGGCTACACCTTC.

The rearrangement joins TRBV18 to TRBJ2-7; tentative D call: TRBD2 (5 bases). This CDR3 region has 13 residues. Trimming removed 2 bases at V and 5 bases at J, with 10 bases between. Per germline, CDR1 KGHSH and CDR2 LQKENI. CDR3 sequence (DNA): TGTGCCAGCTCACCAGGGGTGAGGGACGAGCAGTACTTC. The encoded protein is CASSPGVRDEQYF.